The 17 T cell receptor beta chains below all came from one sample that was sequenced in a study of control samples from healthy donors and cancer patients. Sequenced by immunoSEQ multiplex PCR; TCRdb stores in-frame clones only, minus some. The table includes about 120,000 clones, more than 80% detected once. Sequencing was carried out using blood. All receptors derive from a man aged 35 to 55 in good health.

The chain recombines TRBV5-1 with TRBJ2-1; TRBD2 agrees at 12 bases. The CDR3 extends over 18 amino acids. Losses at the gene ends were 2 bases for V and 6 bases for J; bases not matched to a gene: 12. Germline V gene lookup returns CDR1 SGHRS and CDR2 YFSETQ. CDR3 sequence (DNA): TGCGCCAGCAGCTTCGGCAGACGCACTAGCGGGGGGCCCAATGAGCAGTTCTTC. Its translation: CASSFGRRTSGGPNEQFF.

The CDR3 spells CASVGRGGAFF. CDR3 DNA: TGTGCCAGCGTGGGTAGGGGCGGAGCTTTCTTT. The chain combines TRBV12-3 or TRBV12-4 with TRBJ1-1, with D possibly being TRBD1 (5 bases). Trimming cost V 8 bases and J 10 bases, with 14 bases left between them. This CDR3 spans 11 amino acids.

The chain carries TRBV7-8 and TRBJ2-7, with D perhaps assigned TRBD1 or TRBD2 (5 bases each). Germline V gene sequence: CDR1 SGHVS, CDR2 FQNEAQ. V lost 4 bases and J 2 bases, leaving 12 bases between the germline ends. CDR3 size: 14 residues. This chain's CDR3 is CASSWDPSTYEQYF. CDR3 DNA: TGTGCCAGCAGCTGGGACCCTAGCACCTACGAGCAGTACTTC.

The gene calls are TRBV28 and TRBJ1-1, with 7 bases aligning to TRBD1. V was pared by 2 bases and J by 5 bases, with 5 bases of the junction left unmatched. The CDR3 is made up of 14 amino acids. Germline V gene lookup returns CDR1 MDHEN and CDR2 SYDVKM. CDR3 protein: CASSLRGRGTEAFF. As DNA, the CDR3 is TGTGCCAGCAGTTTAAGGGGGCGCGGAACTGAAGCTTTCTTT.

The chain is built from TRBV7-6 and TRBJ2-1; no clear D gene. V gave up 1 base and J gave up 4 bases, with 14 bases separating them. CDR1 is SGHVS and CDR2 is FNYEAQ in the germline V gene. The CDR3 covers 16 residues. CDR3 in amino acids: CASSLVSPILYNEQFF. The CDR3 region has the DNA TGTGCCAGCAGCTTAGTATCTCCAATCCTGTACAATGAGCAGTTCTTC.

CDR3 sequence reads: CASIRQENSNQPQHF. The CDR3 region has the DNA TGTGCCAGCATTAGACAGGAAAATAGCAATCAGCCCCAGCATTTT. J is TRBJ1-5 and V is TRBV6-5; maybe TRBD1 (6 bases). Germline CDR1 and CDR2: MNHEY and SVGAGI. Trimming left V 7 bases short and J 0 bases short, with 13 bases between. This CDR3 has 15 amino acids.

The CDR3, as DNA: TGTGCCAGCGGCCATCTGGGGGAGACCCAGTACTTC. Encoded protein: CASGHLGETQYF. V and J are TRBV27 and TRBJ2-5; D not certain. This CDR3 has 12 amino acids. The V and J ends lost 8 bases and 5 bases respectively, with 12 bases between them. Germline V gives CDR1 MNHEY, CDR2 SMNVEV (reference sequence).

This clone has a handful of counts. The chain employs TRBV20-1 and TRBJ1-1; D uncertain. This CDR3 spans 11 amino acids. Germline CDR1 DFQATT, CDR2 SNEGSKA (reference sequence). Trimming removed 8 bases at V and 1 base at J, with 8 bases between. DNA of the CDR3: TGCAGTTATTCCTCGAACACTGAAGCTTTCTTT. This encodes CSYSSNTEAFF.

J is TRBJ2-1 and V is TRBV19; 9 positions match TRBD1. Germline-derived CDR1 and CDR2 are LNHDA and SQIVND (reference sequence). The CDR3 is 15 amino acids. The trim removed 6 bases at V and 3 bases at J, leaving 6 bases unmatched. The CDR3 DNA reads TGTGCCAGTAGCGTTTGGGGACAGGGCTACAATGAGCAGTTCTTC. Translated: CASSVWGQGYNEQFF.

The chain links TRBV28 to TRBJ2-1; a weak D match, TRBD2 (6 bases). Germline V gives CDR1 MDHEN, CDR2 SYDVKM. The CDR3 has 12 amino acids. The V end lost 10 bases, the J end lost 9 bases, and 16 bases lay between the germline ends. This chain's CDR3 is CATVRRGTEQFF. The CDR3 DNA reads TGTGCCACCGTACGGCGGGGCACTGAGCAGTTCTTC. The full variable domain, its missing parts supplied by reference TRBV28 and TRBJ2-1, is DVKVTQSSRYLVKRTGEKVFLECVQDMDHENMFWYRQDPGLGLRLIYFSYDVKMKEKGDIPEGYSVSREKKERFSLILESASTNQTSMYLCATVRRGTEQFFGPGTRLTVL.

The sample holds one count of this clone. This chain uses TRBV7-3 with TRBJ2-5; 14 bases match TRBD2. There are 20 residues in the CDR3. CDR1 and CDR2 (germline): SGHTA, FQGTGA. J gave up 3 bases and V 6 bases, and 18 bases lay outside the gene matches. The CDR3 here is CASRSGTSGGLNPTEETQYF. The CDR3 DNA is TGTGCCAGCAGATCCGGGACTAGCGGGGGCCTGAACCCAACGGAAGAGACCCAGTACTTC.

The V gene is TRBV19, the J gene TRBJ1-1; 7 nucleotides agree with TRBD1. Per germline, CDR1 LNHDA and CDR2 SQIVND (reference sequence). With 3 bases clipped from V and 6 bases from J, the junction kept 10 bases outside the gene matches. The CDR3 has 15 residues. In DNA form, the CDR3 reads TGTGCCAGTAGTATTCGAGTTTCGACAGGGTCTGAAGCTTTCTTT. It yields the protein CASSIRVSTGSEAFF.

The chain combines TRBV5-1 with TRBJ1-4, with D tentatively TRBD1 (6 bases). V was cut by 4 bases and J by 8 bases, with 21 bases left in between. The CDR3 is 16 residues long. Germline V gives CDR1 SGHRS, CDR2 YFSETQ. CDR3 amino acids: CASSANSGVVREKLFF. For the CDR3, the DNA is TGCGCCAGCAGCGCGAACTCAGGGGTTGTTAGGGAAAAACTGTTTTTT.

The gene calls are TRBV7-3 and TRBJ1-6; D may be TRBD1 (6 bases). In germline, CDR1 is SGHTA, CDR2 FQGTGA. Trimming left V 4 bases short and J 8 bases short, with 12 bases between. The CDR3 extends over 14 amino acids. The CDR3 sequence: CASSWGGGDSPLHF. The DNA for the CDR3 is TGTGCCAGCAGCTGGGGAGGGGGAGATTCACCCCTCCACTTT.

J is TRBJ1-5 and V is TRBV5-1, with D maybe TRBD1 (6 bases). Germline lookup yields CDR1 SGHRS and CDR2 YFSETQ. With 4 bases removed from V and 0 bases from J, the gap between germline ends came to 8 bases. CDR3 size: 14 residues. Here the CDR3 reads CASSPDSSNQPQHF. Here the CDR3 DNA reads TGCGCCAGCAGCCCGGACAGTAGCAATCAGCCCCAGCATTTT.

This rearrangement joins TRBV27 to TRBJ1-2; 7 bases are a match to TRBD1. The CDR3 runs 15 residues. The trim removed 5 bases at V and 7 bases at J, leaving 13 bases unmatched. Germline V CDR1 and CDR2: MNHEY, SMNVEV (reference sequence). The CDR3 DNA is TGTGCCAGCAGTAAGACGACAGGGACGCGGGGTGGCTACACCTTC. Translating it yields CASSKTTGTRGGYTF.

Here the CDR3 DNA reads TGTGCCAGTAGTATCGGACGCGGGGCCCAGTACTTC. The encoded protein is CASSIGRGAQYF. The chain uses TRBV19 and TRBJ2-5; D perhaps matches TRBD2 (6 bases). The V end lost 3 bases, the J end lost 9 bases, and 11 bases lay between the germline ends. The CDR3 length is 12 residues. The germline gives CDR1 LNHDA, CDR2 SQIVND (reference sequence).